These T cell receptor beta chains were read from a single sample in a study of blood T cell repertoires in COVID-19. TCRdb keeps only in-frame clones here, not all; method: immunoSEQ multiplex PCR. The profile shows 70,000 to 95,000 clones, over 80% of them singletons. Source material: peripheral blood. The receptor set was obtained from an elderly man with active or convalescent COVID-19. Each CDR3 is given with its conserved first and last residue. The order of the fields is CDR3 protein, CDR3 DNA, V gene, clone size, D gene, J gene. The D gene is left open where the match is weak. Only part of the rows carry a size: once, few, many, or a class if the clone is expanded.

CDR3: CASSSSPGTGNTIYF
DNA: TGCGCCAGCAGCTCCTCCCCAGGGACTGGAAACACCATATATTTT
V: TRBV5-1
size: .
D: .
J: TRBJ1-3

CDR3: CASRDSVNQPQHF
DNA: TGTGCCAGCAGGGACAGCGTTAATCAGCCCCAGCATTTT
V: TRBV12-3/TRBV12-4
size: .
D: .
J: TRBJ1-5

CDR3: CASSPPQGLLNEQFF
DNA: TGTGCCAGCTCACCACCACAGGGCCTTCTCAATGAGCAGTTCTTC
V: TRBV18
size: once
D: .
J: TRBJ2-1

CDR3: CASRTEGQPQHF
DNA: TGCGCCAGCAGGACAGAAGGTCAGCCCCAGCATTTT
V: TRBV10-2
size: .
D: .
J: TRBJ1-5

CDR3: CASSIDRSAGELFF
DNA: TGTGCCAGTAGTATAGATCGGTCGGCCGGGGAGCTGTTTTTT
V: TRBV19
size: .
D: .
J: TRBJ2-2

CDR3: CASSLDPGYETQYF
DNA: TGCGCCAGCAGCTTGGATCCGGGGTACGAGACCCAGTACTTC
V: TRBV5-1
size: .
D: .
J: TRBJ2-5

CDR3: CASSLGQYSDTQYF
DNA: TGCGCCAGCAGCTTGGGACAGTATTCAGATACGCAGTATTTT
V: TRBV5-1
size: .
D: .
J: TRBJ2-3

CDR3: CASSISWQGARNEQFF
DNA: TGTGCCAGTAGTATCTCCTGGCAGGGGGCGCGGAATGAGCAGTTCTTC
V: TRBV19
size: .
D: TRBD1
J: TRBJ2-1

CDR3: CATSDPRAGELFF
DNA: TGTGCCACCAGTGATCCCCGAGCCGGGGAGCTGTTTTTT
V: TRBV24-1
size: .
D: .
J: TRBJ2-2

CDR3: CASSQGGQGTGELFF
DNA: TGCGCCAGCAGCCAAGGCGGACAGGGGACCGGGGAGCTGTTTTTT
V: TRBV4-1
size: .
D: TRBD1
J: TRBJ2-2

CDR3: CASSDRWDRAGELFF
DNA: TGTGCCAGCAGTGATAGGTGGGACAGGGCCGGGGAGCTGTTTTTT
V: TRBV6-1
size: few
D: TRBD1
J: TRBJ2-2

CDR3: CASSSRDRGSGLRLYQPQHF
DNA: TGTGCCAGCAGTTCCCGGGACAGGGGTTCGGGACTTCGGTTGTATCAGCCCCAGCATTTT
V: TRBV27
size: few
D: TRBD1
J: TRBJ1-5

CDR3: CASTSGGRGGKPQHF
DNA: TGTGCCAGTACCTCCGGGGGAAGGGGCGGGAAGCCCCAGCATTTT
V: TRBV19
size: .
D: .
J: TRBJ1-5

CDR3: CASSLGQGGQPQHF
DNA: TGCGCCAGCAGCTTGGGCCAGGGAGGACAGCCCCAGCATTTT
V: TRBV5-1
size: .
D: .
J: TRBJ1-5

CDR3: CASNVGRIQETQYF
DNA: TGTGCCAGCAATGTGGGCAGGATTCAAGAGACCCAGTACTTC
V: TRBV2
size: .
D: .
J: TRBJ2-5

CDR3: CASSPRTATDTQYF
DNA: TGTGCCAGCAGTCCGCGGACAGCCACAGATACGCAGTATTTT
V: TRBV28
size: .
D: .
J: TRBJ2-3